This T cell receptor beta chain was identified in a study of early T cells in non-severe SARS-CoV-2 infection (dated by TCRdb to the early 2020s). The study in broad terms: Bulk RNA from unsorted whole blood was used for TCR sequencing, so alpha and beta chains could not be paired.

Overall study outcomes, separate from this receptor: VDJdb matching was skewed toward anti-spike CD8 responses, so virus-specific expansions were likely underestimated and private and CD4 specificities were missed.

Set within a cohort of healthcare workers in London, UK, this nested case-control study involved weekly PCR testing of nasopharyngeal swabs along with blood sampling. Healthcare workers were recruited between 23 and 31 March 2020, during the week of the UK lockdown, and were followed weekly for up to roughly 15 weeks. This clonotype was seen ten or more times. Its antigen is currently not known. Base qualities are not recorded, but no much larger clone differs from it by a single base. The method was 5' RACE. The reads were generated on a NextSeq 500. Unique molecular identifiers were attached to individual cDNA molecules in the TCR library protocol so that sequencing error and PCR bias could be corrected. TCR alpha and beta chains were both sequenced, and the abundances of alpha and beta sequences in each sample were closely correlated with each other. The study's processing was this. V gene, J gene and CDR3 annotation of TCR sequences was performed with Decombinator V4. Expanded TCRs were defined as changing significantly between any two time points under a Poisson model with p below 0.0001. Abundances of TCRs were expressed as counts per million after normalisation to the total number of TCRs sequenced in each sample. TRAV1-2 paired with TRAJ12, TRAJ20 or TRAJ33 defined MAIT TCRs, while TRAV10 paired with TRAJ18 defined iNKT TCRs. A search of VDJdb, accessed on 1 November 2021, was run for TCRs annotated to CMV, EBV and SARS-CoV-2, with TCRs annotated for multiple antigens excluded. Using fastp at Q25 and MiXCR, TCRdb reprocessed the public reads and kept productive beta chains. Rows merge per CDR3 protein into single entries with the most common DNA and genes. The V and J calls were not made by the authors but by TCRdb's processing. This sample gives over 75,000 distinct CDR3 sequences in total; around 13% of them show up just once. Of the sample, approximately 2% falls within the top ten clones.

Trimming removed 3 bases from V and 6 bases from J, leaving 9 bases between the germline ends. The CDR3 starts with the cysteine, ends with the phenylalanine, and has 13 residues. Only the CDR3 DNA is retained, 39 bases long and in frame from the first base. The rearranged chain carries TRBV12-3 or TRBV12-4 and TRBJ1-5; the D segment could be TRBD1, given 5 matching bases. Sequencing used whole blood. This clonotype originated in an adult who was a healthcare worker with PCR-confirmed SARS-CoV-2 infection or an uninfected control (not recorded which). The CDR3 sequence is CASSLGPSQPQHF. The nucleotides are TGTGCCAGCAGTTTGGGACCGTCTCAGCCCCAGCATTTT.